Listed below are T cell receptor beta chains from one sample, sequenced in a study of blood T cell repertoires in COVID-19. Repertoires were generated with immunoSEQ multiplex PCR, while TCRdb's copy carries only in-frame clones and drops some. The sample includes about 150,000 clones, roughly 80% of them seen just once. Sequenced input: peripheral blood. The receptors come from a woman aged 60-70 years with acute or convalescent COVID-19. Each CDR3 is given with its conserved first and last residue.

TRBV12-3/TRBV12-4	TRBJ2-1	CASNGQGEHEQFF
TRBV6-1	TRBJ1-6	CASSETGQIIQPLHF
TRBV5-6	TRBJ1-4	CASSLMGAASNEKLFF
TRBV12-3/TRBV12-4	TRBJ1-5	CASSFRHF
TRBV11-2	TRBJ1-5	CASSPTGGNQPQHF
TRBV7-9	TRBJ1-3	CASSFLQGAGNTIYF
TRBV5-1	TRBJ2-1	CASSSHRVNNEQFF
TRBV3-1/TRBV3-2	TRBJ1-2	CASSSGQPQNYGYTF
TRBV5-1	TRBJ1-6	CASSLGRTGDSPLHF
TRBV3-1/TRBV3-2	TRBJ1-6	CASSHTSYNSPLHF
TRBV7-8	TRBJ1-5	CASSYHRDNQPQHF
TRBV3-1/TRBV3-2	TRBJ2-2	CASSQAGGTGELFF
TRBV7-3	TRBJ2-1	CASSAQGTYSYNEQFF
TRBV5-6	TRBJ2-1	CASSGNRGGLYNEQFF
TRBV6-5	TRBJ1-6	CASSTRQGRDSPLHF
TRBV6-5	TRBJ1-3	CASSYTTGNSGNTIYF
TRBV5-1	TRBJ1-6	CASSSQGNSPLHF
TRBV5-1	TRBJ2-1	CASSQDTNNEQFF
TRBV6-5	TRBJ1-2	CASSFQAGMNYGYTF
TRBV10-2	TRBJ1-5	CASRGGQGRNQPQHF
TRBV7-2	TRBJ2-7	CASSQVVSYEQYF
TRBV30	TRBJ2-1	CAWSRGGPNNEQFF
TRBV19	TRBJ2-3	CASSLTARSLSDTQYF
TRBV5-4	TRBJ2-3	CASRPTGSTDTQYF
TRBV11-2	TRBJ2-1	CASSLDRVSGGPYNEQFF
TRBV28	TRBJ1-5	CASTTMARSEPQHF
TRBV19	TRBJ1-2	CASSMVDSFRYGYTF
TRBV3-1/TRBV3-2	TRBJ1-5	CASSQGQGGQPQHF